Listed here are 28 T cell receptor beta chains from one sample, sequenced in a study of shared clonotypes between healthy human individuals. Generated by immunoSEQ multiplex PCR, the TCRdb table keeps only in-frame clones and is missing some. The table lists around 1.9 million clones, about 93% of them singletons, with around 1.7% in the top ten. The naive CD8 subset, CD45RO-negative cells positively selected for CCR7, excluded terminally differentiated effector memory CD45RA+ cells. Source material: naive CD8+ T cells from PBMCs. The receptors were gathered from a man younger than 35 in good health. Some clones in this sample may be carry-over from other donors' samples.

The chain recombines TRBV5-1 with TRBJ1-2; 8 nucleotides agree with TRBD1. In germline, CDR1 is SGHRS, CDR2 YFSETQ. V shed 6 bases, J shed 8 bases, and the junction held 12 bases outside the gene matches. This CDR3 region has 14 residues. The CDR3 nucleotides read TGCGCCAGCACTTTCCCAGGGGGCGCGTCCGGCTACACCTTC. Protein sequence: CASTFPGGASGYTF.

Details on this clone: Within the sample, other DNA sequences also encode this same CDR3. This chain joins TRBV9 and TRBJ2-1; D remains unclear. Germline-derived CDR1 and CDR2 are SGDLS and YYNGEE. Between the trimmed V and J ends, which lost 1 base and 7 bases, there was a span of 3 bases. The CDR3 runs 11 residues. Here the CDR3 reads CASSVSNEQFF. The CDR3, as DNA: TGTGCCAGCAGCGTATCGAATGAGCAGTTCTTC.

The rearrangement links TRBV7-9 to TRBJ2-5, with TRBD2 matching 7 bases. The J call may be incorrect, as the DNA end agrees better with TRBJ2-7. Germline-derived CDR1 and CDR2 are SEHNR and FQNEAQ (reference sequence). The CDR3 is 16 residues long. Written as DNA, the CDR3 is TGTGCCAGCAGCTTAGTTCACGTGGGAGGGTCCTACGAGCAGTACTTC. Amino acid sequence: CASSLVHVGGSYEQYF.

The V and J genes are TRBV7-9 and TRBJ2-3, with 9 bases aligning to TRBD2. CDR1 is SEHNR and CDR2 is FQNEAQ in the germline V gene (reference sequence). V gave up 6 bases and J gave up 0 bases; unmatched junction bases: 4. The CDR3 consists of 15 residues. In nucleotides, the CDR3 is TGTGCCAGCAGACGACTAGCGGTTAGCACAGATACGCAGTATTTT. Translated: CASRRLAVSTDTQYF.

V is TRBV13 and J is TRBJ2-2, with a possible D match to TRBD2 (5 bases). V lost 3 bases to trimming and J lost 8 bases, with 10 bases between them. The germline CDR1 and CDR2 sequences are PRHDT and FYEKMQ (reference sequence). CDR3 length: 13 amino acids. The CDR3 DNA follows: TGTGCCAGCAGCTTCCCGCGGGCTGGGGAGCTGTTTTTT. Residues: CASSFPRAGELFF.

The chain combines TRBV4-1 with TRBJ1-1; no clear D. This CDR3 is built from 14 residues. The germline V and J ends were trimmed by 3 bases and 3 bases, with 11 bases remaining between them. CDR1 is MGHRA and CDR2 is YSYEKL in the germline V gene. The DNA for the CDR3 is TGCGCCAGCAGCCAGTTGACCTCGGACACTGAAGCTTTCTTT. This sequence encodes CASSQLTSDTEAFF.

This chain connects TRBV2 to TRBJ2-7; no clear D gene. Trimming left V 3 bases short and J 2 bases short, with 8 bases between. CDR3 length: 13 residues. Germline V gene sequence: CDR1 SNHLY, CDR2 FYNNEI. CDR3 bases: TGTGCCAGCAGTGAGTCCAGAACCTACGAGCAGTACTTC. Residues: CASSESRTYEQYF.

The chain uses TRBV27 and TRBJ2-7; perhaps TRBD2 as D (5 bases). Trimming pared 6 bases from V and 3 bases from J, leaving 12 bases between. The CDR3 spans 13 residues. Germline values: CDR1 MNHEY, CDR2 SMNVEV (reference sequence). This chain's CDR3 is CASSGNLFYEQYF. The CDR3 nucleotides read TGTGCCAGCAGCGGGAACCTTTTCTACGAGCAGTACTTC.

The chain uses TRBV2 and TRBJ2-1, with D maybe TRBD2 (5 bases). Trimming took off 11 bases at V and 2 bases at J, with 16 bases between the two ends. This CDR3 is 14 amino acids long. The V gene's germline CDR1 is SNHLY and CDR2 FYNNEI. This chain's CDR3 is CALTASGAYNEQFF. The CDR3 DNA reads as TGTGCCCTCACTGCCAGCGGAGCCTACAATGAGCAGTTCTTC.

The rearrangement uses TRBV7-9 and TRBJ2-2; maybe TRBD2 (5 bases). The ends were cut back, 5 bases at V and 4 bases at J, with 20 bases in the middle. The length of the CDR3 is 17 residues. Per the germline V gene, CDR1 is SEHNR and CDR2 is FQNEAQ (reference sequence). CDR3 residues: CASSPPARTESTGELFF. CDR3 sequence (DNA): TGTGCCAGCAGCCCACCCGCGAGGACTGAGTCCACCGGGGAGCTGTTTTTT.

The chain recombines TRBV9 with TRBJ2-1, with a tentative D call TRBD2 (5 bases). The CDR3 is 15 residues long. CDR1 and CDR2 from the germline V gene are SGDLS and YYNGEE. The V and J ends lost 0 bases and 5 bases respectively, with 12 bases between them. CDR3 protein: CASSVGLAVDNEQFF. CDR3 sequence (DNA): TGTGCCAGCAGCGTAGGGCTAGCTGTCGACAATGAGCAGTTCTTC.

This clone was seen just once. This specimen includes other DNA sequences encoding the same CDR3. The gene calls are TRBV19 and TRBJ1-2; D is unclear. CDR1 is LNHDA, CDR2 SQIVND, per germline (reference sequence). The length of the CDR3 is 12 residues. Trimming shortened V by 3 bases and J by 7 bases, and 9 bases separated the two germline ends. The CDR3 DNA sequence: TGTGCCAGTAGTATTGGAGGGCCTGGCTACACCTTC. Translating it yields CASSIGGPGYTF.

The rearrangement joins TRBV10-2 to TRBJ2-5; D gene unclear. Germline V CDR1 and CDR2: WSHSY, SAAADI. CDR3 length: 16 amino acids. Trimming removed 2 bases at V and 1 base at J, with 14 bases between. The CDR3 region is CASSEPLGLTQETQYF. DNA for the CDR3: TGCGCCAGCAGTGAGCCCCTAGGGCTCACCCAAGAGACCCAGTACTTC.

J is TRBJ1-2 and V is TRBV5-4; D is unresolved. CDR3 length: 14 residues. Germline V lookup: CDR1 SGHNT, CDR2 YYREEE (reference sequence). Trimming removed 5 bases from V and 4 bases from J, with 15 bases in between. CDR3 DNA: TGTGCCAGCAGGTCGATCCAAGAGGGCTATGGCTACACCTTC. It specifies CASRSIQEGYGYTF.

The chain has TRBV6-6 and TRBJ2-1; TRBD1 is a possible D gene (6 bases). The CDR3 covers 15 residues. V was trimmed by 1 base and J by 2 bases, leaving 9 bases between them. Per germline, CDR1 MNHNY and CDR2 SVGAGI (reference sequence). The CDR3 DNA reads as TGTGCCAGCAGTTACTTGCAGGGGACCTACAATGAGCAGTTCTTC. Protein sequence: CASSYLQGTYNEQFF.

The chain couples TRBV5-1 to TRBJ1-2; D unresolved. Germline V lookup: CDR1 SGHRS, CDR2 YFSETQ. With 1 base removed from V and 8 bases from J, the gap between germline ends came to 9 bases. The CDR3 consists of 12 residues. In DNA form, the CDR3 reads TGCGCCAGCAGCTTGAGTGGGCAAGGCTACACCTTC. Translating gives CASSLSGQGYTF.

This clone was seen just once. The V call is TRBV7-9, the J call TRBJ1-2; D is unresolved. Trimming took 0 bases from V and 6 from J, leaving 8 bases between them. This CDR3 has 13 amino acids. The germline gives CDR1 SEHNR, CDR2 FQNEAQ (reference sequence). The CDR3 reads CASSLAPPDGYTF. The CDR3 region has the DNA TGTGCCAGCAGCTTAGCCCCCCCGGATGGCTACACCTTC.

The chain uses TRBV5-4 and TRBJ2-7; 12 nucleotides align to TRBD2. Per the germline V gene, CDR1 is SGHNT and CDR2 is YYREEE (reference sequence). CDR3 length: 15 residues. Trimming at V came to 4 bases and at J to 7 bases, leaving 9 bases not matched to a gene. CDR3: CASSEGLAGTDEQYF. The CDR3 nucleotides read TGTGCCAGCAGCGAGGGACTAGCGGGCACGGATGAGCAGTACTTC.

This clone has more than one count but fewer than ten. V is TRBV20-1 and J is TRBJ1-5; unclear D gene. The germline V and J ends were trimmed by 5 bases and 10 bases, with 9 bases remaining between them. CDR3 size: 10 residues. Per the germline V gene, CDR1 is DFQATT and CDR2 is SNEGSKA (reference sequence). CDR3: CSAPNGPQHF. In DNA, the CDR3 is TGCAGTGCTCCGAACGGACCCCAGCATTTT.

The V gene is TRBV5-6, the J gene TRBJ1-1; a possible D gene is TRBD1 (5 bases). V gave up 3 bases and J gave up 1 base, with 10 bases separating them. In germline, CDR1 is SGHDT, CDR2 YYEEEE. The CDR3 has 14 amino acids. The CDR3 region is CASSSPTANTEAFF. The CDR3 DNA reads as TGTGCCAGCAGCTCCCCGACAGCGAACACTGAAGCTTTCTTT.

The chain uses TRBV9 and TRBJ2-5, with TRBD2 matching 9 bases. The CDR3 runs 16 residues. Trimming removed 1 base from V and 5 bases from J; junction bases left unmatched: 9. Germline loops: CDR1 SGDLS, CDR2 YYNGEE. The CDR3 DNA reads TGTGCCAGCAGCGTAACCCACGGGGCGGGAGGGGAGACCCAGTACTTC. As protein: CASSVTHGAGGETQYF.

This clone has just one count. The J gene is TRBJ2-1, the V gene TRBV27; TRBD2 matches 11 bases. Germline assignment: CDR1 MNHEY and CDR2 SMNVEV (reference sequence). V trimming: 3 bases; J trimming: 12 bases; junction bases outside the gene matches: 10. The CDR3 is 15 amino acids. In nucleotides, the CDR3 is TGTGCCAGCAGTTTGGCAACTAGCGGGAGTAGGAGGCAGTTCTTC. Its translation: CASSLATSGSRRQFF.

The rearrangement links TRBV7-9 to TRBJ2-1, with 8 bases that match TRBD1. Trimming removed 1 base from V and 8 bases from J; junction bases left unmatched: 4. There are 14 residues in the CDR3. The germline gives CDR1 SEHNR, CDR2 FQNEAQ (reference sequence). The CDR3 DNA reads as TGTGCCAGCAGCTTAGGGACAGGGTTTGATGAGCAGTTCTTC. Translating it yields CASSLGTGFDEQFF.

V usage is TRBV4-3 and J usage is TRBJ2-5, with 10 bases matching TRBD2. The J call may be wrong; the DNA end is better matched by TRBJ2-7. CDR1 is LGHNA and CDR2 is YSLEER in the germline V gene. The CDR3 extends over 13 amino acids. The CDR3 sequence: CASSQTSGYEQYF. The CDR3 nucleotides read TGCGCCAGCAGCCAGACTAGCGGGTACGAGCAGTACTTC.

The CDR3 region is CASSSQTGNDYEQYF. DNA of the CDR3: TGTGCCAGCAGCTCCCAGACAGGGAACGACTACGAGCAGTACTTC. This chain uses TRBV11-2 with TRBJ2-7, with 7 bases fitting TRBD1. The germline V gene encodes CDR1 SGHAT and CDR2 FQNNGV. Trimming took 4 bases from V and 3 from J; bases not matched to a gene: 9. CDR3 length: 15 residues.

The CDR3 DNA follows: TGTGCCAGCAGCTCCGGACAGGGTACTCAATATGGCTACACCTTC. Residues: CASSSGQGTQYGYTF. V gene TRBV7-9 combines with J gene TRBJ1-2; 8 bases are shared with TRBD1. This CDR3 spans 15 amino acids. Trimming cost V 4 bases and J 5 bases; bases outside gene matches: 9. Germline V CDR1 and CDR2: SEHNR, FQNEAQ (reference sequence).

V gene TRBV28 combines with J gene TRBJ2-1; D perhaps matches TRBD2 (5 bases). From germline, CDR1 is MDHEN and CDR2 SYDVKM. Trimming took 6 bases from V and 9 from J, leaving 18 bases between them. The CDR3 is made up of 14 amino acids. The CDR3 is CASSQGLLPGEQFF. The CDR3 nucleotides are TGTGCCAGCAGCCAAGGACTGCTGCCAGGTGAGCAGTTCTTC.

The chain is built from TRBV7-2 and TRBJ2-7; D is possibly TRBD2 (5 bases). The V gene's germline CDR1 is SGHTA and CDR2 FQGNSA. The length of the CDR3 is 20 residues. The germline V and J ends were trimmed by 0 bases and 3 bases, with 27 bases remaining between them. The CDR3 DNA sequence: TGTGCCAGCAGCTTAGCCCGCCCCACCGGGCCCCTCCAGAGGGACTACGAGCAGTACTTC. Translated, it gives CASSLARPTGPLQRDYEQYF. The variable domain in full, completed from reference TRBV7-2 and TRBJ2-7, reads GAGVSQSPSNKVTEKGKDVELRCDPISGHTALYWYRQSLGQGLEFLIYFQGNSAPDKSGLPSDRFSAERTGGSVSTLTIQRTQQEDSAVYLCASSLARPTGPLQRDYEQYFGPGTRLTVT.